The rows below give T cell receptor beta chains drawn from one sample of a study of blood T cell repertoires in COVID-19. Measured with immunoSEQ multiplex PCR; TCRdb has only the in-frame clones, and not every one. The profile shows 40,000 to 45,000 clones, approximately 92% of them singletons. Sequenced material: peripheral blood. The source is a human donor in a cohort sampled during active COVID-19. Both conserved end residues are part of each CDR3. Fields, in order: D gene, V gene, clone size, J gene, CDR3 protein, CDR3 DNA. D genes are given only for firm matches. A row's size may be missing; if present it is once, few, many or a size class.

-	TRBV7-2	-	TRBJ2-3	CASRRSVTTYTDTQYF	TGTGCCAGCAGGCGAAGTGTAACTACGTACACAGATACGCAGTATTTT
-	TRBV27	once	TRBJ1-5	CASSSGRSSNQPQHF	TGTGCCAGCAGTTCCGGGAGGAGTAGCAATCAGCCCCAGCATTTT
-	TRBV5-4	-	TRBJ2-7	CASSWGPGRGSYEQYF	TGTGCCAGCAGCTGGGGGCCGGGACGGGGCTCCTACGAGCAGTACTTC
-	TRBV12-3/TRBV12-4	-	TRBJ1-6	CASSFVRSPLHF	TGTGCCAGCAGTTTTGTCCGTTCACCCCTCCACTTT
-	TRBV2	-	TRBJ1-3	CASIRDTRGDTIYF	TGTGCCAGCATTAGGGACACGCGAGGGGACACCATATATTTT
-	TRBV9	-	TRBJ1-1	CASSSRAQGGTEAFF	TGTGCCAGCAGCAGCCGGGCCCAGGGCGGTACTGAAGCTTTCTTT
TRBD1	TRBV6-2/TRBV6-3	-	TRBJ1-5	CASSYVGQGIQPQHF	TGTGCCAGCAGTTACGTAGGACAGGGGATTCAGCCCCAGCATTTT
-	TRBV5-1	-	TRBJ1-1	CASKSNPGNTEAFF	TGCGCCAGCAAGTCGAATCCAGGGAACACTGAAGCTTTCTTT
TRBD2	TRBV2	-	TRBJ2-3	CASTSGTRATTDTQYF	TGTGCCAGCACATCAGGGACTAGGGCAACCACAGATACGCAGTATTTT
-	TRBV29-1	-	TRBJ2-1	CSVVFLIDEQFF	TGCAGCGTTGTCTTCCTTATCGATGAGCAGTTCTTC
TRBD2	TRBV30	-	TRBJ2-1	CAWSSWTSGSNEQFF	TGTGCCTGGAGTTCGTGGACTAGCGGGAGCAATGAGCAGTTCTTC
TRBD2	TRBV7-2	-	TRBJ2-7	CASRSTSGGVPYEQYF	TGTGCCAGCAGGTCAACTAGCGGGGGGGTTCCCTACGAGCAGTACTTC
TRBD1	TRBV19	-	TRBJ2-7	CASSISGTGITYEQYF	TGTGCCAGTAGTATCTCCGGGACAGGGATAACCTACGAGCAGTACTTC
-	TRBV15	-	TRBJ2-7	CATSRDPGIYEQYF	TGTGCCACCAGCAGAGATCCGGGAATCTACGAGCAGTACTTC
-	TRBV28	-	TRBJ2-7	CASSLGTYEQYF	TGTGCCAGCAGTTTGGGCACCTACGAGCAGTACTTC
-	TRBV3-1/TRBV3-2	-	TRBJ2-7	CASRGGFYEQYF	TGTGCCAGCAGGGGGGGATTTTACGAGCAGTACTTC
-	TRBV12-3/TRBV12-4	-	TRBJ1-1	CASSLEGNTEAFF	TGTGCCAGCAGTTTGGAGGGGAACACTGAAGCTTTCTTT
TRBD1	TRBV30	-	TRBJ2-7	CAWSVLRGTGDSYEQYF	TGTGCCTGGAGTGTGCTGAGGGGGACAGGGGATTCCTACGAGCAGTACTTC
-	TRBV4-3	-	TRBJ1-5	CASSRDWDQPQHF	TGCGCCAGCAGCCGGGACTGGGATCAGCCCCAGCATTTT
-	TRBV28	once	TRBJ1-2	CASFIDRNYGYTF	TGTGCCAGCTTTATCGACAGAAATTATGGCTACACCTTC
-	TRBV19	-	TRBJ1-5	CASSRAESNQPQHF	TGTGCCAGTAGTAGGGCAGAAAGCAATCAGCCCCAGCATTTT
TRBD2	TRBV5-1	-	TRBJ2-5	CASSLERTSGQETQYF	TGCGCCAGCAGCTTGGAACGTACTAGCGGACAAGAGACCCAGTACTTC
TRBD1	TRBV29-1	-	TRBJ2-7	CSVGPVTGREQYF	TGCAGCGTCGGACCGGTGACAGGGCGCGAGCAGTACTTC
TRBD2	TRBV9	-	TRBJ2-3	CASSVVAGVSGTQYF	TGTGCCAGCAGCGTAGTAGCGGGGGTTTCGGGTACGCAGTATTTT
-	TRBV19	-	TRBJ2-1	CASSIRGLANEQFF	TGTGCCAGTAGTATTCGGGGATTGGCCAATGAGCAGTTCTTC
TRBD1	TRBV28	-	TRBJ1-1	CASSLGDRGEAFF	TGTGCCAGCAGTTTAGGGGACAGGGGAGAAGCTTTCTTT
-	TRBV28	-	TRBJ1-1	CASSAGDTSRNTEAFF	TGTGCCAGCAGTGCGGGGGACACCAGCAGGAACACTGAAGCTTTCTTT
TRBD1	TRBV19	-	TRBJ2-1	CASNFALNRQGSGNEQFF	TGTGCCAGTAATTTTGCTCTGAACCGACAGGGGAGTGGAAATGAGCAGTTCTTC
TRBD1	TRBV9	once	TRBJ2-5	CASSVGGGTGGQETQYF	TGTGCCAGCAGCGTAGGGGGGGGGACAGGGGGCCAAGAGACCCAGTACTTC
-	TRBV29-1	-	TRBJ2-2	CSVGKGANTGELFF	TGCAGCGTTGGGAAAGGGGCGAACACCGGGGAGCTGTTTTTT
-	TRBV28	-	TRBJ1-2	CASSSGGANYGYTF	TGTGCCAGCAGTTCCGGGGGGGCTAACTATGGCTACACCTTC
TRBD1	TRBV29-1	-	TRBJ1-2	CSVELTGYGYGYTF	TGCAGCGTTGAACTGACAGGGTACGGCTATGGCTACACCTTC
TRBD1	TRBV5-1	-	TRBJ1-3	CASSSTGDSGNTIYF	TGCGCCAGCAGCTCTACAGGGGACTCTGGAAACACCATATATTTT
TRBD1	TRBV19	-	TRBJ1-5	CASRSGQGLSQPQHF	TGTGCCAGTCGTTCCGGACAGGGACTTTCTCAGCCCCAGCATTTT
TRBD2	TRBV27	-	TRBJ2-3	CASSSEAGGADTQYF	TGTGCCAGCAGTTCGGAGGCGGGAGGTGCAGATACGCAGTATTTT
-	TRBV10-3	-	TRBJ2-1	CAISERGGSYNEQFF	TGTGCCATCAGTGAGAGGGGGGGGTCCTACAATGAGCAGTTCTTC
-	TRBV2	-	TRBJ2-1	CASSKSGTPKENEQFF	TGTGCCAGCAGTAAATCCGGGACTCCTAAGGAAAATGAGCAGTTCTTC
-	TRBV5-6	once	TRBJ2-6	CASSLAGLFSGANVLTF	TGTGCCAGCAGCTTGGCGGGGTTGTTCTCTGGGGCCAACGTCCTGACTTTC
-	TRBV24-1	-	TRBJ2-5	CATSDLQGGKETQYF	TGTGCCACCAGTGACCTCCAGGGGGGAAAAGAGACCCAGTACTTC
-	TRBV6-6	-	TRBJ1-1	CASSYSEQNSEAFF	TGTGCCAGCAGTTACTCGGAACAGAACAGCGAAGCTTTCTTT
-	TRBV3-1/TRBV3-2	-	TRBJ1-3	CASSQLAGFGNTIYF	TGTGCCAGCAGCCAATTAGCAGGGTTTGGAAACACCATATATTTT
-	TRBV10-3	-	TRBJ1-2	CAITAAGYGYTF	TGTGCCATCACAGCAGCAGGCTATGGCTACACCTTC
TRBD2	TRBV4-3	-	TRBJ2-1	CASSQEASGGLHSYNEQFF	TGCGCCAGCAGCCAAGAGGCTAGCGGGGGGCTCCACTCCTACAATGAGCAGTTCTTC
-	TRBV7-3	-	TRBJ2-2	CASSFGTGELFF	TGTGCCAGCAGCTTCGGCACCGGGGAGCTGTTTTTT
-	TRBV6-6	once	TRBJ2-3	CATGGLSPDTQYF	TGTGCCACCGGGGGGCTGTCCCCAGATACGCAGTATTTT
TRBD1	TRBV27	-	TRBJ1-2	CASSRTGGPNYGYTF	TGTGCCAGCAGTCGGACAGGGGGCCCTAACTATGGCTACACCTTC
-	TRBV4-2	-	TRBJ1-1	CASSQARDTEAFF	TGTGCCAGCAGCCAAGCGAGGGACACTGAAGCTTTCTTT
TRBD2	TRBV5-1	-	TRBJ2-5	CASSFSSGQETQYF	TGCGCCAGCAGCTTTTCTAGCGGCCAAGAGACCCAGTACTTC